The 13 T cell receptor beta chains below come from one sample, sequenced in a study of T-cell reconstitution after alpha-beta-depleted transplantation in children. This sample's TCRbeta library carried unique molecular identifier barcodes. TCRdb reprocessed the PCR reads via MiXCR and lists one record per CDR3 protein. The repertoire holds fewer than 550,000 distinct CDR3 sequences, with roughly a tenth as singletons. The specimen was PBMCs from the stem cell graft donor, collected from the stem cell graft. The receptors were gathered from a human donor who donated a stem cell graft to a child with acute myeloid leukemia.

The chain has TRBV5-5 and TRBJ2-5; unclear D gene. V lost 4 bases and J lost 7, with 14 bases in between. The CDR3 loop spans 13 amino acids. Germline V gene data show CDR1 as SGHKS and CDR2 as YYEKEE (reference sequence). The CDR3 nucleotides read TGTGCCAGCAGCCTCAGTACCCCGGGGACCCAGTACTTC. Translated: CASSLSTPGTQYF. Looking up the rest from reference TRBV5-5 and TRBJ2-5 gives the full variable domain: DAGVTQSPTHLIKTRGQQVTLRCSPISGHKSVSWYQQVLGQGPQFIFQYYEKEERGRGNFPDRFSARQFPNYSSELNVNALLLGDSALYLCASSLSTPGTQYFGPGTRLLVL.

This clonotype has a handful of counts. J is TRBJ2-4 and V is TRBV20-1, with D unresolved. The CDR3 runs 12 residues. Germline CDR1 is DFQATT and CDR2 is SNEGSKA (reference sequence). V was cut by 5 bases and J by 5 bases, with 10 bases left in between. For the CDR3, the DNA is TGCAGTGCTCTCGTTGGGGAAAACATTCAGTACTTC. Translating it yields CSALVGENIQYF.

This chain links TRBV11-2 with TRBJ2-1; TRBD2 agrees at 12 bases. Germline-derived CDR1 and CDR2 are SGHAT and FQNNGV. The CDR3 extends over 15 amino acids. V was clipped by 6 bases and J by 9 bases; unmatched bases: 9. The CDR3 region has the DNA TGTGCCAGCAGAGCCCTAGCGGGAGGGCCCCGTGAGCAGTTCTTC. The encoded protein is CASRALAGGPREQFF.

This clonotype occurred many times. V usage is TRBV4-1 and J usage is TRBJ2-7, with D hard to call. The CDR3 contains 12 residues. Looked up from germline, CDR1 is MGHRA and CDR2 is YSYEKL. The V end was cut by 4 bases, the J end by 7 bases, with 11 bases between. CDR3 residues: CASSLSGSEQYF. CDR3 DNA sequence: TGCGCCAGCAGCCTATCTGGGTCGGAGCAGTACTTC.

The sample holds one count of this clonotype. The CDR3 nucleotides read TGCGCCAGCAGCTTGGTATCGGGGGGATATGAGCAGTTCTTC. It codes for CASSLVSGGYEQFF. The chain employs TRBV5-1 and TRBJ2-1, with 7 nucleotides matching TRBD2. This CDR3 region has 14 residues. Germline V gene lookup returns CDR1 SGHRS and CDR2 YFSETQ. V lost 0 bases, J lost 8 bases, and 5 bases stayed unmatched.

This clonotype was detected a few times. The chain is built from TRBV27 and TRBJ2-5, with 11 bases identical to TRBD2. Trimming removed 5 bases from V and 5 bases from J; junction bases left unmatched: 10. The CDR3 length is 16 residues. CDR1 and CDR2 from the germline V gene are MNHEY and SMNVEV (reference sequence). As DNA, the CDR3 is TGTGCCAGCAGTCTCAGTAGCGGGAGGGGGGGGGAGACCCAGTACTTC. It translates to CASSLSSGRGGETQYF.

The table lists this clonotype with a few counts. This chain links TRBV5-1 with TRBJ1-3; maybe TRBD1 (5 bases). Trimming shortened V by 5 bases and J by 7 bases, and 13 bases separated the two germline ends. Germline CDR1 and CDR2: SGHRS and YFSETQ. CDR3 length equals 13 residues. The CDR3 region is CASRTDSLNTIYF. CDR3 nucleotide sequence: TGCGCCAGCAGGACTGACAGCTTGAACACCATATATTTT.

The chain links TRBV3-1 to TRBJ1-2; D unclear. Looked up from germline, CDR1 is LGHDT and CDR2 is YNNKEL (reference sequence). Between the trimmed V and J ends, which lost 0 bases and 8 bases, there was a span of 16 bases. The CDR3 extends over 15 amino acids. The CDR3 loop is CASSQDLHSTVGYTF. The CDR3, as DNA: TGTGCCAGCAGCCAAGATCTCCACAGTACTGTAGGCTACACCTTC.

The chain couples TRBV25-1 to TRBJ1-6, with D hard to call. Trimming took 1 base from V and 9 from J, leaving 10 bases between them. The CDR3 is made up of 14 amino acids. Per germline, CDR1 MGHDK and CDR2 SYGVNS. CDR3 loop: CASSELGYSSPLHF. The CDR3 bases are TGTGCCAGCAGTGAATTAGGGTACAGTTCACCCCTCCACTTT.

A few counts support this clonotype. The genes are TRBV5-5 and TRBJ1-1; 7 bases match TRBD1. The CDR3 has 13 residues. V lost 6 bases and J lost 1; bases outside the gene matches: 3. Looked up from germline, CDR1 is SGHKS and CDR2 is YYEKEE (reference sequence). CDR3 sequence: CASTGQANTEAFF. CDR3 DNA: TGTGCCAGCACCGGACAGGCGAACACTGAAGCTTTCTTT.

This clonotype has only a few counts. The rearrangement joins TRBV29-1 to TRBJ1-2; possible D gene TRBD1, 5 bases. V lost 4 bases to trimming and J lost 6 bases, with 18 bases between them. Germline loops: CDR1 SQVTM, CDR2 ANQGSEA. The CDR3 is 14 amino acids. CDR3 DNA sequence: TGCAGCGTTGGGGACGGCTATTTGAGGGATGGCTACACCTTC. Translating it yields CSVGDGYLRDGYTF.

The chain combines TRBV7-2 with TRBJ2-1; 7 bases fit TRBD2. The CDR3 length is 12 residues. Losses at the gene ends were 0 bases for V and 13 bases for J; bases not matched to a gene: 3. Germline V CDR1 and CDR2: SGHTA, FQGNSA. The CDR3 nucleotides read TGTGCCAGCAGCTTAGCTGCGGGACTACAGTTCTTC. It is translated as CASSLAAGLQFF.

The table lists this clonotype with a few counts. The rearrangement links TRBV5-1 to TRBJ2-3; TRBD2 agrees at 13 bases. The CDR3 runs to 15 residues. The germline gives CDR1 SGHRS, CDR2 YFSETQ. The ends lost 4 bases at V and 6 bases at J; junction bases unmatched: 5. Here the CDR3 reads CASSEGLAGVDTQYF. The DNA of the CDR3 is TGCGCCAGCAGCGAAGGACTAGCGGGGGTCGATACGCAGTATTTT.